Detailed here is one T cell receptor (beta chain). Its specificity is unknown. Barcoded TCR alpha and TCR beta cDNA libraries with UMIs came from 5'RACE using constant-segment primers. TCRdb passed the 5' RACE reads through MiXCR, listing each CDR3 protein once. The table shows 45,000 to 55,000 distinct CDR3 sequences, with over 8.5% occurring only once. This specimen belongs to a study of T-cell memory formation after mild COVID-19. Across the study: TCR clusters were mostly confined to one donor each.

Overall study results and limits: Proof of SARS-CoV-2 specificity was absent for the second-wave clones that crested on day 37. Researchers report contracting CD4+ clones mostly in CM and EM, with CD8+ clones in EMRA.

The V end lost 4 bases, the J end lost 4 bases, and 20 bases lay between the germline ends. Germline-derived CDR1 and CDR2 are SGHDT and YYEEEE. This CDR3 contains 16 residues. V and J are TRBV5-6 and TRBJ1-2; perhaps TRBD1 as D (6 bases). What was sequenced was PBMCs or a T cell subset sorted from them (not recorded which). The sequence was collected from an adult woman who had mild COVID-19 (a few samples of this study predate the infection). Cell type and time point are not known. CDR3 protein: CASSHRGASVVYGYTF. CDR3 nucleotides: TGTGCCAGCAGCCATCGGGGGGCGTCGGTTGTCTATGGCTACACCTTC.